Included here is one T cell receptor (beta chain) sequence, with context. This specimen belongs to a study of HIV-infected patients and healthy controls. One entry per CDR3 protein results from TCRdb running MiXCR on the 5' RACE reads. The sample consists of 70,000 or so distinct CDR3 sequences, around 17% of them appearing once. Between the trimmed V and J ends, which lost 5 bases and 8 bases, there was a span of 22 bases. The germline V gene encodes CDR1 SGHVS and CDR2 FQNEAQ. This CDR3 region has 17 residues. The chain uses TRBV7-8 and TRBJ1-6; no firm D call. This TCR derives from a human donor in good health. Sample: CD4+ T cells from blood. CDR3 in DNA: TGTGCCAGCAGCCCCGGCAGCAAAGGCAGTACGCATTCACCCCTCCACTTT. This translates into CASSPGSKGSTHSPLHF.